Below are 23 T cell receptor beta chains sequenced from a single sample in a study of blood T cell repertoires in COVID-19. Sequencing was performed with immunoSEQ multiplex PCR; in TCRdb, only in-frame clones are kept and a portion is missing. The sample lists approximately 280,000 clones; around 85% were seen once. The sample consisted of peripheral blood. These receptors were obtained from a human donor with COVID-19, enrolled during active disease. The donor label of this sample is uncertain.

The chain recombines TRBV7-9 with TRBJ2-3; D call uncertain. V lost 4 bases to trimming and J lost 6 bases, with 11 bases between them. The germline V gene encodes CDR1 SEHNR and CDR2 FQNEAQ (reference sequence). This CDR3 spans 13 amino acids. CDR3 region: CASSSTRGDTQYF. Written as DNA, the CDR3 is TGTGCCAGCAGCTCTACCCGTGGTGATACGCAGTATTTT. The full variable domain, rest sourced from reference TRBV7-9 and TRBJ2-3, is DTGVSQNPRHKITKRGQNVTFRCDPISEHNRLYWYRQTLGQGPEFLTYFQNEAQLEKSRLLSDRFSAERPKGSFSTLEIQRTEQGDSAMYLCASSSTRGDTQYFGPGTRLTVL.

The chain recombines TRBV29-1 with TRBJ1-5; D is possibly TRBD1 (5 bases). Germline V lookup: CDR1 SQVTM, CDR2 ANQGSEA. CDR3 length equals 15 residues. V shed 5 bases and J shed 0 bases, with 14 bases lying between them. CDR3 sequence reads: CSVSAGLHSNQPQHF. The CDR3, as DNA: TGCAGCGTTAGCGCAGGGCTTCATAGCAATCAGCCCCAGCATTTT.

J is TRBJ2-1 and V is TRBV9; D possibly corresponds to TRBD1 (6 bases). This CDR3 is built from 15 residues. Trimming removed 0 bases at V and 10 bases at J, with 17 bases between. CDR1 and CDR2 from the germline V gene are SGDLS and YYNGEE. CDR3 DNA: TGTGCCAGCAGCGTAGGGGTTGTGGGACAAATGGAGCAGTTCTTC. Protein: CASSVGVVGQMEQFF.

This chain links TRBV28 with TRBJ1-1; D perhaps matches TRBD1 (6 bases). This CDR3 region has 12 residues. Trimming took off 10 bases at V and 8 bases at J, with 17 bases between the two ends. The germline CDR1 and CDR2 sequences are MDHEN and SYDVKM. The CDR3 protein is CATIITGTEAFF. In DNA form, the CDR3 reads TGTGCCACCATTATAACCGGGACAGAAGCTTTCTTT.

This sequence joins TRBV5-1 and TRBJ2-1; 9 bases fit TRBD2. V lost 4 bases and J lost 7; bases outside the gene matches: 9. This CDR3 has 15 amino acids. Germline loops: CDR1 SGHRS, CDR2 YFSETQ. The CDR3 loop is CASSVASGTRNEQFF. As DNA, the CDR3 is TGCGCCAGCAGCGTAGCTAGCGGGACAAGAAATGAGCAGTTCTTC. Supplemented by reference TRBV5-1 and TRBJ2-1, the full variable domain reads KAGVTQTPRYLIKTRGQQVTLSCSPISGHRSVSWYQQTPGQGLQFLFEYFSETQRNKGNFPGRFSGRQFSNSRSEMNVSTLELGDSALYLCASSVASGTRNEQFFGPGTRLTVL.

This clone was seen once. This chain connects TRBV14 to TRBJ2-3, with D possibly matching TRBD2 (5 bases). CDR1 is SGHDN and CDR2 is FVKESK in the germline V gene. The ends were cut back, 6 bases at V and 5 bases at J, with 12 bases in the middle. There are 13 residues in the CDR3. CDR3 sequence (DNA): TGTGCCAGCAGTCCAGTAGCGAAAGATACGCAGTATTTT. This translates into CASSPVAKDTQYF.

The rearrangement uses TRBV6-4 and TRBJ2-7, with 12 bases fitting TRBD2. V dropped 2 bases and J dropped 4; count of bases not matched to a gene: 12. Germline CDR1 and CDR2: MRHNA and SNTAGT. This CDR3 spans 18 amino acids. The CDR3 nucleotides are TGTGCCAGCAGTGACACCCGGCTCCTAGCGGGAGGGTTATACGAGCAGTACTTC. Translation: CASSDTRLLAGGLYEQYF.

This clone was recorded once. V usage is TRBV19 and J usage is TRBJ2-3; 11 positions agree with TRBD2. This CDR3 contains 15 residues. Germline lookup yields CDR1 LNHDA and CDR2 SQIVND (reference sequence). J lost 2 bases, V lost 7 bases, and 5 bases had no gene match. The CDR3 loop reads CASKTSGRPTDTQYF. The CDR3 bases are TGTGCCAGTAAAACTAGCGGGAGACCCACAGATACGCAGTATTTT.

This clone was counted a few times. V is TRBV10-3 and J is TRBJ1-6, with a possible D match to TRBD1 (5 bases). There are 16 residues in the CDR3. Between the trimmed V and J ends, which lost 6 bases and 5 bases, there was a span of 17 bases. Germline V gene data show CDR1 as ENHRY and CDR2 as SYGVKD. The CDR3 region has the DNA TGTGCCATCAGAGAGACAGACATCCTGGATAATTCACCCCTCCACTTT. Its protein product is CAIRETDILDNSPLHF.

The chain carries TRBV2 and TRBJ2-3, with 13 bases lining up with TRBD2. From germline, CDR1 is SNHLY and CDR2 FYNNEI. The V and J ends lost 6 bases and 4 bases, in that order; junction bases with no gene match: 7. The CDR3 is 16 residues long. The DNA for the CDR3 is TGTGCCAGCAGGCGGACTAGCGGGAGCAGCGCAGATACGCAGTATTTT. It yields the protein CASRRTSGSSADTQYF. Full variable domain (outside the CDR3, taken from reference TRBV2 and TRBJ2-3): EPEVTQTPSHQVTQMGQEVILRCVPISNHLYFYWYRQILGQKVEFLVSFYNNEISEKSEIFDDQFSVERPDGSNFTLKIRSTKLEDSAMYFCASRRTSGSSADTQYFGPGTRLTVL.

The chain has TRBV6-5 and TRBJ2-7, with D possibly TRBD2 on 5 matching bases. This CDR3 has 16 residues. With 0 bases removed from V and 0 bases from J, the gap between germline ends came to 12 bases. Germline V gene sequence: CDR1 MNHEY, CDR2 SVGAGI. The CDR3 nucleotides read TGTGCCAGCAGTTACTCGAGAGCGGATTCCTCCTACGAGCAGTACTTC. This encodes CASSYSRADSSYEQYF.

This clone appeared once. The chain joins TRBV11-3 to TRBJ2-3; TRBD2 aligns across 7 bases. Germline values: CDR1 SGHNT, CDR2 YENEEA. V lost 2 bases and J lost 4; bases outside the gene matches: 6. The length of the CDR3 is 15 residues. CDR3 sequence (DNA): TGTGCCAGCAGCTTATTCGGGGAGGGTCCAGATACGCAGTATTTT. It codes for CASSLFGEGPDTQYF.

This rearrangement joins TRBV24-1 to TRBJ1-2, with 7 bases aligning to TRBD1. The CDR3 is 13 residues long. Germline values: CDR1 KGHDR, CDR2 SFDVKD. The V and J ends lost 5 bases and 6 bases, in that order; junction bases with no gene match: 5. Here the CDR3 reads CATSGGTADGYTF. CDR3 sequence (DNA): TGTGCCACCAGTGGGGGGACAGCGGATGGCTACACCTTC.

The rearrangement links TRBV2 to TRBJ1-4; unclear D gene. The CDR3 length is 14 residues. Germline lookup yields CDR1 SNHLY and CDR2 FYNNEI. The V end lost 1 base, the J end lost 4 bases, and 7 bases lay between the germline ends. The CDR3, as DNA: TGTGCCAGCAGTGAAGGACAAATTAATGAAAAACTGTTTTTT. Protein product: CASSEGQINEKLFF.

The rearrangement links TRBV10-3 to TRBJ1-5; the D gene is possibly TRBD1 (5 bases). CDR1 and CDR2 from the germline V gene are ENHRY and SYGVKD. V was cut by 3 bases and J by 6 bases, with 21 bases left in between. The CDR3 has 17 residues. The CDR3 is CAISDWGMRGGGQPQHF. The CDR3 DNA is TGTGCCATCAGTGATTGGGGAATGCGAGGCGGGGGTCAGCCCCAGCATTTT.

This clone has a count of ten or more. This sequence joins TRBV5-1 and TRBJ2-1; 11 bases align to TRBD2. The junction had 8 bases not matched to a gene; V was cut back by 3 bases and J by 6 bases. Germline V gives CDR1 SGHRS, CDR2 YFSETQ. The CDR3 totals 16 residues. The CDR3 DNA is TGCGCCAGCAGCTGGGTCACTAGCGGGAGAGGCAATGAGCAGTTCTTC. It is translated as CASSWVTSGRGNEQFF.

The chain combines TRBV12-5 with TRBJ2-3, with 8 bases that match TRBD1. V shed 1 base, J shed 3 bases, and the junction held 3 bases outside the gene matches. CDR3 length: 15 amino acids. Germline V gene lookup returns CDR1 LGHNT and CDR2 FRNRAP. The CDR3 loop is CASGLGQGSTDTQYF. The CDR3 bases are TGTGCTAGTGGTTTGGGACAGGGGAGTACAGATACGCAGTATTTT.

The count of this clone is one. The V call is TRBV5-1, the J call TRBJ2-7; 10 bases align to TRBD1. The V gene's germline CDR1 is SGHRS and CDR2 YFSETQ. The CDR3 runs 14 residues. The V segment lost 2 bases and the J segment 5 bases; nucleotides outside the gene matches: 4. DNA for the CDR3: TGCGCCAGCAGCTTCCGGGACAGGGGTGACGAGCAGTACTTC. Residues: CASSFRDRGDEQYF.

The chain has TRBV28 and TRBJ1-2; 9 bases agree with TRBD1. The V gene's germline CDR1 is MDHEN and CDR2 SYDVKM. The CDR3 has 17 amino acids. V was pared by 3 bases and J by 7 bases, with 15 bases of the junction left unmatched. The CDR3 region has the DNA TGTGCCAGCAGTTTGTCTCCTCCGGGACAGGGAGCCACTGGCTACACCTTC. Translating it yields CASSLSPPGQGATGYTF.

This rearrangement joins TRBV2 to TRBJ2-2; 11 bases are shared with TRBD2. J was trimmed by 2 bases and V by 4 bases; bases with no gene match: 15. The germline V gene encodes CDR1 SNHLY and CDR2 FYNNEI. There are 20 residues in the CDR3. DNA of the CDR3: TGTGCCAGCAGTGTAGAGGGGACCGCTAGCGGGAGGTTAAACACCGGGGAGCTGTTTTTT. Translating it yields CASSVEGTASGRLNTGELFF.

The chain links TRBV27 to TRBJ1-1; 8 nucleotides line up with TRBD1. The CDR3 contains 15 residues. Looked up from germline, CDR1 is MNHEY and CDR2 is SMNVEV (reference sequence). Unmatched junction bases numbered 14, after V lost 10 bases and J lost 4 bases. CDR3 nucleotides: TGTGCCACCTTTCCGACAGGGGCTTGGGGCACTGAAGCTTTCTTT. Protein sequence: CATFPTGAWGTEAFF.

V and J are TRBV6-2 or TRBV6-3 and TRBJ2-7, with D possibly being TRBD1 (6 bases). This CDR3 region has 15 residues. CDR1 is MNHEY and CDR2 is SVGEGT in the germline V gene. Trimming stripped 4 bases from V and 2 bases from J, with 15 bases between. CDR3 sequence reads: CASSFTRQVAYEQYF. The CDR3 DNA sequence: TGTGCCAGCAGTTTCACCAGACAGGTCGCCTACGAGCAGTACTTC.

This rearrangement joins TRBV28 to TRBJ2-5; possible D gene TRBD2, 6 bases. V lost 3 bases to trimming and J lost 2 bases, with 10 bases between them. There are 14 residues in the CDR3. Looked up from germline, CDR1 is MDHEN and CDR2 is SYDVKM. The CDR3 is CASSFSGGQETQYF. CDR3 coding DNA: TGTGCCAGCAGTTTTAGCGGAGGGCAAGAGACCCAGTACTTC.